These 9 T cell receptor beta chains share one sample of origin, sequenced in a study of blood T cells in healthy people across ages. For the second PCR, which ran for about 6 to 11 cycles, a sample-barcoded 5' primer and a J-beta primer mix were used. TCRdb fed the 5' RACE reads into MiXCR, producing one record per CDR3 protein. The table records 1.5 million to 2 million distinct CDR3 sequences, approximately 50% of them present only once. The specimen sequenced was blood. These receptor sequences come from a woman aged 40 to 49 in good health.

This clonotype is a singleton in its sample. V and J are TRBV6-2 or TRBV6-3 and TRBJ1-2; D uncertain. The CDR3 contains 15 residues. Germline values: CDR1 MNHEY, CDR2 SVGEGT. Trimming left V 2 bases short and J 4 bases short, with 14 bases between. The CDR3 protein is CASSYATDRIYGYTF. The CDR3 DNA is TGTGCCAGCAGTTACGCAACAGACCGCATCTATGGCTACACCTTC.

The DNA of the CDR3 is TGCGCCAGCAGCCAAGATGCGCGGGGGGATGGGACTGAAGCTTTCTTT. Protein sequence: CASSQDARGDGTEAFF. The chain joins TRBV4-3 to TRBJ1-1; possibly TRBD1 for D (5 bases). The CDR3 totals 16 residues. The germline V and J ends were trimmed by 0 bases and 5 bases, with 16 bases remaining between them. Per germline, CDR1 LGHNA and CDR2 YSLEER.

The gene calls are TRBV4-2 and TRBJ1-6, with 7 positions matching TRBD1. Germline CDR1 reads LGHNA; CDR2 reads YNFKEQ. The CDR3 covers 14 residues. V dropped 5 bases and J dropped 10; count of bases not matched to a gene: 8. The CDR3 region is CASSTQGSRSPLHF. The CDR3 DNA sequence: TGTGCCAGCAGCACACAGGGGAGTAGATCACCCCTCCACTTT.

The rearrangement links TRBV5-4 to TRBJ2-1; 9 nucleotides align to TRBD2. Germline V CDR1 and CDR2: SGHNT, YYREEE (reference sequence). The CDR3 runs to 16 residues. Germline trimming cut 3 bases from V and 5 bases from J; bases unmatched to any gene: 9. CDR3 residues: CASSSGGGGVNNEQFF. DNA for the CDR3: TGTGCCAGCAGCTCTGGCGGGGGGGGAGTAAACAATGAGCAGTTCTTC. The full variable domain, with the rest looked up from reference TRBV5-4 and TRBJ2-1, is ETGVTQSPTHLIKTRGQQVTLRCSSQSGHNTVSWYQQALGQGPQFIFQYYREEENGRGNFPPRFSGLQFPNYSSELNVNALELDDSALYLCASSSGGGGVNNEQFFGPGTRLTVL.

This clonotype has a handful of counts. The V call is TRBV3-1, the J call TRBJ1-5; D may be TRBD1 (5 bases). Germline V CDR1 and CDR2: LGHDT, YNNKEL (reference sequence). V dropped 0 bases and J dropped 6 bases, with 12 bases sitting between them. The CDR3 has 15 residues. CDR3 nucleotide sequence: TGTGCCAGCAGCCAAGATCTGGCGGGGGGTCAGCCCCAGCATTTT. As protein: CASSQDLAGGQPQHF.

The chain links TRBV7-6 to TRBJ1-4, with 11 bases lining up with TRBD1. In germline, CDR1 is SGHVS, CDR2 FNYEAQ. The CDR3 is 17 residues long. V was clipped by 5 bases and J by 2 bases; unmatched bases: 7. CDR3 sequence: CASSPRTGGATNEKLFF. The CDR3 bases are TGTGCCAGCAGCCCCCGGACAGGGGGCGCCACTAATGAAAAACTGTTTTTT.

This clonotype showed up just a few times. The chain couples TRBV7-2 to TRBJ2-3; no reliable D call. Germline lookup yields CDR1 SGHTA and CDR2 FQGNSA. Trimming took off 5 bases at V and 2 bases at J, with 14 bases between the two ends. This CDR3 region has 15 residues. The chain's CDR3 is CASSPSFLNTDTQYF. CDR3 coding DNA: TGTGCCAGCAGCCCCAGCTTTCTAAACACAGATACGCAGTATTTT.

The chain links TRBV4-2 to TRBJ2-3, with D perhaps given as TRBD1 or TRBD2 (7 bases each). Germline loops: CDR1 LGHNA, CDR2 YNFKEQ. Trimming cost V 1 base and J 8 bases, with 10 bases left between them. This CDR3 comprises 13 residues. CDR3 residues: CASSQGEGATQYF. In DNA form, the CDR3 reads TGTGCCAGCAGCCAAGGGGAGGGGGCTACGCAGTATTTT.

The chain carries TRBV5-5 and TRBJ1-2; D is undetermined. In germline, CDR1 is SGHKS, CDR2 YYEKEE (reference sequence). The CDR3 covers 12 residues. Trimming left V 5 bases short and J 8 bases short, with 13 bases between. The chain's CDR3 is CASSPKAGGYTF. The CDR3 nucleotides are TGTGCCAGCAGTCCTAAAGCCGGAGGCTACACCTTC.